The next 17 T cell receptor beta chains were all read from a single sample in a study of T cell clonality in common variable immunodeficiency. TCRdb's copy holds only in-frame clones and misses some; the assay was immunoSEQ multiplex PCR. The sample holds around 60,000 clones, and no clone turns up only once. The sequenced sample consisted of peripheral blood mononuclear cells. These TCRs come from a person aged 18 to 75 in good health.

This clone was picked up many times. CDR3 sequence: CASSLVANNEQFF. CDR3 DNA, as far as it was read: TGTGCCAGCAGCTTAGTTGCGAACAATGAG. V and J are TRBV13 and TRBJ2-1, with D hard to call. The CDR3 is cut off 3 residues early in the read; its end comes from the germline J gene. V was clipped by 1 base and J by 5 bases, with 6 bases between them. The germline V gene encodes CDR1 PRHDT and CDR2 FYEKMQ (reference sequence). The CDR3 is made up of 13 amino acids.

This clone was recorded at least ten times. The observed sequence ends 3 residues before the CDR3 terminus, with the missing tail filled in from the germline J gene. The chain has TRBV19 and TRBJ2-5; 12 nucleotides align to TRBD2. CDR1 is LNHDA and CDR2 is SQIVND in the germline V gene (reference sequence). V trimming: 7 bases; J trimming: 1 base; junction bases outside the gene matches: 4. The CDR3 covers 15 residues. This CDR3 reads CASTQTSGSQETQYF. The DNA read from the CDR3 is TGTGCCAGTACCCAGACTAGCGGGAGCCAAGAGACC.

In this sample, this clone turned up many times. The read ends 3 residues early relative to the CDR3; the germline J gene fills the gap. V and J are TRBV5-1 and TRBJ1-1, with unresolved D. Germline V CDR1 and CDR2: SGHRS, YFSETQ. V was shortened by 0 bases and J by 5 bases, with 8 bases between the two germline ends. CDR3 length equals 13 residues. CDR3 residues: CASSLGFQTEAFF. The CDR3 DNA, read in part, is TGCGCCAGCAGCTTGGGTTTCCAGACTGAA.

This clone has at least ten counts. CDR3 bases read: TGCAGTGCATCAGGGAAATGGAACACTGAA. Translated: CSASGKWNTE. The complete CDR3 sequence is CSASGKWNTEAFF. The chain joins TRBV20-1 to TRBJ1-1, with D possibly TRBD1 on 5 matching bases. The sequence runs out 3 residues before the end of the CDR3; the remainder is reconstructed from the germline J gene. Looked up from germline, CDR1 is DFQATT and CDR2 is SNEGSKA (reference sequence). The CDR3 contains 13 residues. Trimming took 6 bases from V and 1 from J, leaving 12 bases between them.

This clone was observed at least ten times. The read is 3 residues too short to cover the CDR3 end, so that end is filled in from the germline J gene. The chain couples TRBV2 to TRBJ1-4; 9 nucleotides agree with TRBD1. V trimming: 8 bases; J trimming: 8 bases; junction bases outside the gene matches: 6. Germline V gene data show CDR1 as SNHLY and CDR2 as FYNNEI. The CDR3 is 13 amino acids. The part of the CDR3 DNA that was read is TGTGCCAGCGAAGACAGGGGGGGGGAAAAA. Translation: CASEDRGGEK. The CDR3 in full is CASEDRGGEKLFF.

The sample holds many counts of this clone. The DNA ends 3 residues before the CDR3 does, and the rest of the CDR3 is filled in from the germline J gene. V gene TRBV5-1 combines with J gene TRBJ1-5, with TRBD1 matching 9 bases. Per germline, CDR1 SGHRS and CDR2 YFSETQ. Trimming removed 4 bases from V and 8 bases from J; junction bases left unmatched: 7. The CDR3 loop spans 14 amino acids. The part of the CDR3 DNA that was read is TGCGCCAGCAGCCTGGGACAGGGAAAGGAGCCC. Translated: CASSLGQGKEP. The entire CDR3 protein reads CASSLGQGKEPQHF.

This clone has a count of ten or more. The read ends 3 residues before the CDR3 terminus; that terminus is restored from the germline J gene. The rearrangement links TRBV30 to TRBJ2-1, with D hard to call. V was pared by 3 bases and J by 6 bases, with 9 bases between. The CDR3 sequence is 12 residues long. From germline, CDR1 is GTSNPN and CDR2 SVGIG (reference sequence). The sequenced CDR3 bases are TGTGCCTGGAGAGACAACGCCAATGAG. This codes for CAWRDNANE. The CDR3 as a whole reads CAWRDNANEQFF. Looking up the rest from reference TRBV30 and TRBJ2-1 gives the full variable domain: SQTIHQWPATLVQPVGSPLSLECTVEGTSNPNLYWYRQAAGRGLQLLFYSVGIGQISSEVPQNLSASRPQDRQFILSSKKLLLSDSGFYLCAWRDNANEQFFGPGTRLTVL.

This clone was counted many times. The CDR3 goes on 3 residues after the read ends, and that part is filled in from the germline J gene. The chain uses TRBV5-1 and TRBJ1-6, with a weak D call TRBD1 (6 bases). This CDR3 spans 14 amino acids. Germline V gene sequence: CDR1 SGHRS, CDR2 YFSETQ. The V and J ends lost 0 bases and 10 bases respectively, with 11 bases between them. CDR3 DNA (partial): TGCGCCAGCAGCTTGGGACAGGCCCAATCACCC. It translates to CASSLGQAQSP. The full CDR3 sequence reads CASSLGQAQSPLHF.

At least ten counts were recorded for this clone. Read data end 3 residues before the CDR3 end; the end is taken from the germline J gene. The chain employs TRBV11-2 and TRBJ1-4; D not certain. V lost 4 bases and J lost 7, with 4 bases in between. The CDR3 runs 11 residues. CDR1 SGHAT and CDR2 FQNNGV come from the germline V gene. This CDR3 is CASSSFEKLFF. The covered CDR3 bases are TGTGCCAGCAGCTCGTTTGAAAAA.

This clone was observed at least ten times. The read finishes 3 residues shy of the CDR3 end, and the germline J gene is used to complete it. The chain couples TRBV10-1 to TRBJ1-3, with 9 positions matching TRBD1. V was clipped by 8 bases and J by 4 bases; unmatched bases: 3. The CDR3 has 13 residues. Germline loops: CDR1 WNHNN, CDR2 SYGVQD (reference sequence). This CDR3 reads CASGTGSGNTIYF. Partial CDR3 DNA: TGCGCCAGCGGGACAGGGTCGGGAAACACC.

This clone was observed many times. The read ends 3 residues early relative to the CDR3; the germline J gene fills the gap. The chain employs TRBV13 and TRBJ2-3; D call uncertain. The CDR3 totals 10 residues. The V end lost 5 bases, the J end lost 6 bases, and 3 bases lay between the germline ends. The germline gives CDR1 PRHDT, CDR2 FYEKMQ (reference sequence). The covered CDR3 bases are TGTGCCAGCAGCCTTGATACG. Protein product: CASSLDT. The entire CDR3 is CASSLDTQYF.

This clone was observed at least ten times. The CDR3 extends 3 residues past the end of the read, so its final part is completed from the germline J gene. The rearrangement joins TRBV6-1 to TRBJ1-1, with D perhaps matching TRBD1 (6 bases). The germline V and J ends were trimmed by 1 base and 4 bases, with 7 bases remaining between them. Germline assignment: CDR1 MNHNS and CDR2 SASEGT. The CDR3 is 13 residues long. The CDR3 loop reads CASSEDRATEAFF. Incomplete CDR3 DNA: TGTGCCAGCAGTGAAGACAGGGCCACTGAA.

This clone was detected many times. CDR3 DNA (partial): TGCGCCAGCAGCTGGACCTCAGGGGCCTACGAG. This codes for CASSWTSGAYE. The whole CDR3 region reads CASSWTSGAYEQYF. The chain links TRBV5-1 to TRBJ2-7; D may be TRBD1 (6 bases). The missing CDR3 end, 3 residues past where the read stops, is filled in from the germline J gene. The CDR3 is 14 residues long. Trimming shortened V by 3 bases and J by 2 bases, and 12 bases separated the two germline ends. From germline, CDR1 is SGHRS and CDR2 YFSETQ.

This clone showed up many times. CDR3: CASSDGGRPQHF. The sequenced CDR3 bases are TGTGCCAGCAGTGACGGGGGAAGGCCC. The chain couples TRBV6-1 to TRBJ1-5; D might be TRBD1 (5 bases). With the read ending 3 residues before the CDR3 end, the germline J gene is used to fill in that end. Germline lookup yields CDR1 MNHNS and CDR2 SASEGT. V gave up 3 bases and J gave up 9 bases, with 9 bases separating them. The CDR3 sequence is 12 residues long.

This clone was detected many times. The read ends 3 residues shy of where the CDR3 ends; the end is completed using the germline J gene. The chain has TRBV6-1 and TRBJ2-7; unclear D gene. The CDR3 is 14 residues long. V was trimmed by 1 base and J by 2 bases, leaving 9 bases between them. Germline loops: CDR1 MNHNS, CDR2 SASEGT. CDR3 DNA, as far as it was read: TGTGCCAGCAGTGAAGAGGGCTTAGCCTACGAG. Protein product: CASSEEGLAYE. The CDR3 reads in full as CASSEEGLAYEQYF.

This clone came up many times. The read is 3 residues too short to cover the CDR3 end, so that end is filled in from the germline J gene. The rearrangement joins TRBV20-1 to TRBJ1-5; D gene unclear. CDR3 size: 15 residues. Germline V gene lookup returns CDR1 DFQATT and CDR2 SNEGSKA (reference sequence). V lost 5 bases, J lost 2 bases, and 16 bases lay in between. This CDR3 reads CSAGNVARGNQPQHF. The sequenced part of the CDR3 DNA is TGCAGTGCTGGAAATGTTGCAAGGGGCAATCAGCCC.

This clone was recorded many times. The sequenced part of the CDR3 DNA is TGCAGTGCTAGAAAGGGAGGACAGGGTGGAGATGAG. This sequence encodes CSARKGGQGGDE. Given in full, the CDR3 is CSARKGGQGGDEQFF. This chain uses TRBV20-1 with TRBJ2-1; TRBD1 matches 8 bases. Read coverage stops 3 residues before the CDR3 terminus; the germline J gene supplies the remainder. This CDR3 has 15 residues. The V and J ends lost 2 bases and 8 bases, in that order; junction bases with no gene match: 11. Germline CDR1 DFQATT, CDR2 SNEGSKA (reference sequence).